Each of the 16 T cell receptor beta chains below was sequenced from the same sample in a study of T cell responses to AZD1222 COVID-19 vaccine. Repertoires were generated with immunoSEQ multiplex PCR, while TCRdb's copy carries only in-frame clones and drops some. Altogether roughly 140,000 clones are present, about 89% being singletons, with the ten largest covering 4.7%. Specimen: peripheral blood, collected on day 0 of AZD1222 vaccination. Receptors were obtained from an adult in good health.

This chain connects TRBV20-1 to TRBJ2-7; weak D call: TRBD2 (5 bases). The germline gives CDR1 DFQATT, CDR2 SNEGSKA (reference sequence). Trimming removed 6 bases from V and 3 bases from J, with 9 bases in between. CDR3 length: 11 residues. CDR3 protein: CSAQSGYEQYF. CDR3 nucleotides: TGCAGTGCCCAGAGCGGCTACGAGCAGTACTTC.

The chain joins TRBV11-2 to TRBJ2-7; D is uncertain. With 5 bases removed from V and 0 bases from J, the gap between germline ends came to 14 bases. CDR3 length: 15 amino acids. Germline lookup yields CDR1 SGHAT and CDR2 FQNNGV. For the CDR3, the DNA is TGTGCCAGCAGCCCCGCCAACCGAATCTCCTACGAGCAGTACTTC. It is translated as CASSPANRISYEQYF.

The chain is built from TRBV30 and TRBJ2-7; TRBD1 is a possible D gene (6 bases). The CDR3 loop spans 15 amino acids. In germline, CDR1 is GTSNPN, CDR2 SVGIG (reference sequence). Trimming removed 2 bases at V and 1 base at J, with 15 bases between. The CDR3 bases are TGTGCCTGGAGTAGCAAGTGGGGGCCATCCTACGAGCAGTACTTC. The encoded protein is CAWSSKWGPSYEQYF.

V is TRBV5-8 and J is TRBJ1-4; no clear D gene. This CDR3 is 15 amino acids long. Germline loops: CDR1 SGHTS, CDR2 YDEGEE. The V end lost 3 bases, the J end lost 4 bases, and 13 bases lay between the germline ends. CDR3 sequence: CASSSALGSNEKLFF. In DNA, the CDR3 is TGTGCCAGCAGCTCCGCCTTAGGGAGTAATGAAAAACTGTTTTTT.

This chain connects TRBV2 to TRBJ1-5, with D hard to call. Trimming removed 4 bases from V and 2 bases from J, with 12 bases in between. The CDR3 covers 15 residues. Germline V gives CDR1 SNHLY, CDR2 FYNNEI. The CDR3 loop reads CASSVWRRGNQPQHF. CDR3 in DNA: TGTGCCAGCAGTGTTTGGCGTAGGGGCAATCAGCCCCAGCATTTT.

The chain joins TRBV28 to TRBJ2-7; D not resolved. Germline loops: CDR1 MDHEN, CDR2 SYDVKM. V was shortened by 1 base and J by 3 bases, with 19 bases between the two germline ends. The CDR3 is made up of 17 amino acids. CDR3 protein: CASSLYGRIPSHYEQYF. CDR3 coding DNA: TGTGCCAGCAGTTTATATGGCCGGATCCCAAGTCACTACGAGCAGTACTTC.

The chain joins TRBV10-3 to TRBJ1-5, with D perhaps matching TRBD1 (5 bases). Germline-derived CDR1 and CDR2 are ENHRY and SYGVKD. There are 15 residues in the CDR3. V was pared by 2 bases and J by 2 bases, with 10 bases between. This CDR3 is CAISEGREGNQPQHF. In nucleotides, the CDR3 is TGTGCCATCAGTGAGGGCAGGGAGGGCAATCAGCCCCAGCATTTT.

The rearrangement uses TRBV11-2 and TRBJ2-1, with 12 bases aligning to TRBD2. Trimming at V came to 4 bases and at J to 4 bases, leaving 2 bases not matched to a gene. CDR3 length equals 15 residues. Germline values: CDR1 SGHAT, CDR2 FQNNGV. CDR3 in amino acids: CASSSTSGRYNEQFF. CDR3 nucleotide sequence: TGTGCCAGCAGCTCCACTAGCGGGAGGTACAATGAGCAGTTCTTC.

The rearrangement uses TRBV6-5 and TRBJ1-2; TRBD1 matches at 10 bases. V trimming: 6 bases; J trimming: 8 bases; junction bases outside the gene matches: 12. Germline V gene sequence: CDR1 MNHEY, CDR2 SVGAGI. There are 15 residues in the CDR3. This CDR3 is CASRESTGGRKGYTF. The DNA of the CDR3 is TGTGCCAGCAGGGAGTCGACAGGGGGCCGGAAAGGCTACACCTTC.

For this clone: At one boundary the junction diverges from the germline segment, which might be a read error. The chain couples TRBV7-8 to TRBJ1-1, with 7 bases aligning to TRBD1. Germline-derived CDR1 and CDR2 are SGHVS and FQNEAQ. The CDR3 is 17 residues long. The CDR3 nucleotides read TGTGCCAGCAGCTTAGGAACCGCAGGGGGGGGGAACTCTGAAGCTTTCTTT. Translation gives CASSLGTAGGGNSEAFF.

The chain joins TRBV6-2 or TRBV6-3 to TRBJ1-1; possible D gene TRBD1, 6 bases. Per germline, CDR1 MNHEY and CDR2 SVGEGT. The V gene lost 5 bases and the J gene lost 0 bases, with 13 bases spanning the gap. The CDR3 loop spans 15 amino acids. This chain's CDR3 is CASSITGWLNTEAFF. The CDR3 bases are TGTGCCAGCAGTATTACAGGGTGGTTGAACACTGAAGCTTTCTTT.

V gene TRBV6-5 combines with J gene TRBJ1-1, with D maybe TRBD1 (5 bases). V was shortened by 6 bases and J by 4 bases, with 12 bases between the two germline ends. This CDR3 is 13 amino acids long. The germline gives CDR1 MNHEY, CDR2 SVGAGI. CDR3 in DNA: TGTGCCAGCAGCCAAACTCAGGGCACTGAAGCTTTCTTT. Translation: CASSQTQGTEAFF.

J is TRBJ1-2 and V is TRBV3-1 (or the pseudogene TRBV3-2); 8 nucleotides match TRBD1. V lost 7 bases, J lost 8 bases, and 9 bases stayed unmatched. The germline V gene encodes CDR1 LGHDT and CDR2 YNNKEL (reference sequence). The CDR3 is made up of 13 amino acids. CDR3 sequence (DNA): TGTGCCAGCACCCTTGGACAGGGCGGCGGCTACACCTTC. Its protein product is CASTLGQGGGYTF.

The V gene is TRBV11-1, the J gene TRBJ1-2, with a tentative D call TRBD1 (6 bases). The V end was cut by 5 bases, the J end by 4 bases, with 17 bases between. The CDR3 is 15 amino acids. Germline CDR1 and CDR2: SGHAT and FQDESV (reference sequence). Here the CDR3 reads CASSHHRAPGYGYTF. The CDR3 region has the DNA TGTGCCAGCAGCCACCACAGGGCTCCGGGCTATGGCTACACCTTC.

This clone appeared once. CDR3 in DNA: TGTGCCAGCAGTCGTAATACAGGGTTGCATGGCTACACCTTC. It codes for CASSRNTGLHGYTF. The chain joins TRBV27 to TRBJ1-2; TRBD1 might be the D (6 bases). Trimming took off 5 bases at V and 6 bases at J, with 16 bases between the two ends. CDR1 is MNHEY and CDR2 is SMNVEV in the germline V gene (reference sequence). CDR3 length: 14 residues.

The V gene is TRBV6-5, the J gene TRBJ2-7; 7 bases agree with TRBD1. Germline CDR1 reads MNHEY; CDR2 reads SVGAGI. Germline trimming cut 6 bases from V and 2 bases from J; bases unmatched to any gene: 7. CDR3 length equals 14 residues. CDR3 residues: CASRPYRGPYEQYF. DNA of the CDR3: TGTGCCAGCAGACCCTACAGGGGACCCTACGAGCAGTACTTC.